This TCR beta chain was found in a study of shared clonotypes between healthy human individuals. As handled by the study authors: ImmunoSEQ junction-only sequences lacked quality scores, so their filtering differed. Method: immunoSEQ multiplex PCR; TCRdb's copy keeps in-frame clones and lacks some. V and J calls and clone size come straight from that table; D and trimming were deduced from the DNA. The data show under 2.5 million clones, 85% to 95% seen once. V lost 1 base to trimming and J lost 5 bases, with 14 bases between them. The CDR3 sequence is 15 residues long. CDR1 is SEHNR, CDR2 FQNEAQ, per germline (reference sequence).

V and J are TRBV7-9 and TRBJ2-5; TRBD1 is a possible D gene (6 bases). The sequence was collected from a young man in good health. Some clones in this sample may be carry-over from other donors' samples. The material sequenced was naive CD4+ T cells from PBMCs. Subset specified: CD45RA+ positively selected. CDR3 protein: CASSLDRELMETQYF. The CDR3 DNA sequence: TGTGCCAGCAGCTTAGACAGGGAACTAATGGAGACCCAGTACTTC.